This is a list of T cell receptor beta chains from one sample in a study of T cells in Graves' hyperthyroidism and ophthalmopathy. TCRdb redid the calling of the multiplex PCR reads with MiXCR, one entry per CDR3 protein. The sample contains about 280,000 distinct CDR3 sequences, less than 30% of which appear only once. Sequencing was performed on blood. The origin of the receptors is a man aged 40-50 years with Graves' hyperthyroidism that later progressed to Graves' ophthalmopathy. CDR3s include the opening cysteine and the closing phenylalanine or tryptophan. The order of the fields is clone size, V gene, J gene, CDR3 length, D gene, CDR3 protein, CDR3 DNA. A D gene is named only where the DNA matches it firmly. Part of the rows lack a size; the others show once, few, many or a class for expanded clones.

clone_size: many; v_call: TRBV4-1; j_call: TRBJ1-5; cdr3_length: 15; d_call: NA; cdr3_aa: CASSQEITGKQPQHF; cdr3_nt: TGCGCCAGCAGCCAAGAGATAACAGGGAAGCAGCCCCAGCATTTT
clone_size: NA; v_call: TRBV12-3/TRBV12-4; j_call: TRBJ2-7; cdr3_length: 17; d_call: NA; cdr3_aa: CASSLAHRVSSSYEQYF; cdr3_nt: TGTGCCAGCAGTTTAGCGCATCGGGTATCTAGCTCCTACGAGCAGTACTTC
clone_size: few; v_call: TRBV20-1; j_call: TRBJ2-7; cdr3_length: 15; d_call: TRBD2; cdr3_aa: CSATESSGRNYEQYF; cdr3_nt: TGCAGTGCTACTGAGTCTAGCGGGAGGAACTACGAGCAGTACTTC
clone_size: many; v_call: TRBV6-5; j_call: TRBJ2-3; cdr3_length: 14; d_call: NA; cdr3_aa: CASSYREATDTQYF; cdr3_nt: TGTGCCAGCAGTTACAGAGAGGCCACAGATACGCAGTATTTT
clone_size: many; v_call: TRBV13; j_call: TRBJ1-2; cdr3_length: 13; d_call: NA; cdr3_aa: CASSTGVSNGYTF; cdr3_nt: TGTGCCAGCAGTACAGGAGTATCGAATGGCTACACCTTC
clone_size: NA; v_call: TRBV12-3/TRBV12-4; j_call: TRBJ2-7; cdr3_length: 14; d_call: TRBD1; cdr3_aa: CASSPRQGHYEQYF; cdr3_nt: TGTGCCAGCAGTCCCCGACAGGGTCACTACGAGCAGTACTTC
clone_size: many; v_call: TRBV20-1; j_call: TRBJ2-2; cdr3_length: 14; d_call: NA; cdr3_aa: CSASIVLGTGELFF; cdr3_nt: TGCAGTGCTAGCATAGTGCTCGGTACCGGGGAGCTGTTTTTT
clone_size: many; v_call: TRBV10-3; j_call: TRBJ2-5; cdr3_length: 15; d_call: TRBD2; cdr3_aa: CATAGLAGVGETQYF; cdr3_nt: TGTGCCACGGCCGGACTAGCGGGAGTCGGCGAGACCCAGTACTTC
clone_size: NA; v_call: TRBV6-2/TRBV6-3; j_call: TRBJ1-1; cdr3_length: 13; d_call: TRBD1; cdr3_aa: CASSGIQGDEAFF; cdr3_nt: TGTGCCAGCAGCGGGATACAGGGGGATGAAGCTTTCTTT
clone_size: NA; v_call: TRBV7-8; j_call: TRBJ2-7; cdr3_length: 15; d_call: NA; cdr3_aa: CASSPRGTEGGEQYF; cdr3_nt: TGTGCCAGCAGCCCCAGAGGGACGGAGGGTGGCGAGCAGTACTTC
clone_size: many; v_call: TRBV7-7; j_call: TRBJ2-5; cdr3_length: 14; d_call: NA; cdr3_aa: CASSLGADLETQYF; cdr3_nt: TGTGCTAGCAGCTTGGGGGCCGACTTAGAGACCCAGTACTTC
clone_size: many; v_call: TRBV24-1; j_call: TRBJ2-5; cdr3_length: 14; d_call: TRBD1; cdr3_aa: CATSESTGLKTQYF; cdr3_nt: TGTGCCACCAGTGAGTCGACAGGGCTGAAGACCCAGTACTTC